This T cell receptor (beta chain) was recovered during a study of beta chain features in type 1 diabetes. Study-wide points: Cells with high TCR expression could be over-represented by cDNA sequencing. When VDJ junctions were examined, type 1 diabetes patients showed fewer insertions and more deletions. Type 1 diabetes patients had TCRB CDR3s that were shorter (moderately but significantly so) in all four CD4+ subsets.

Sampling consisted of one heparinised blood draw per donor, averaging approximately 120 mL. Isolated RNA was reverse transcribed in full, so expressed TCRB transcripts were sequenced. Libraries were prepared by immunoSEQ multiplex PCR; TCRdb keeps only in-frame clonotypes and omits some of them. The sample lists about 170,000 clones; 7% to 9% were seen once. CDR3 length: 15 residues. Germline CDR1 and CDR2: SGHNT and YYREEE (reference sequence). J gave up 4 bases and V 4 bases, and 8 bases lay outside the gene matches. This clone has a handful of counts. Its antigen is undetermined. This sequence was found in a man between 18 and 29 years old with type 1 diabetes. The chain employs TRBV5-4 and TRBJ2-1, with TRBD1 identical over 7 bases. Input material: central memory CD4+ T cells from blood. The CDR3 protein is CASSDRQGPYNEQFF. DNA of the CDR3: TGTGCCAGCAGCGACCGACAGGGCCCGTACAATGAGCAGTTCTTC.